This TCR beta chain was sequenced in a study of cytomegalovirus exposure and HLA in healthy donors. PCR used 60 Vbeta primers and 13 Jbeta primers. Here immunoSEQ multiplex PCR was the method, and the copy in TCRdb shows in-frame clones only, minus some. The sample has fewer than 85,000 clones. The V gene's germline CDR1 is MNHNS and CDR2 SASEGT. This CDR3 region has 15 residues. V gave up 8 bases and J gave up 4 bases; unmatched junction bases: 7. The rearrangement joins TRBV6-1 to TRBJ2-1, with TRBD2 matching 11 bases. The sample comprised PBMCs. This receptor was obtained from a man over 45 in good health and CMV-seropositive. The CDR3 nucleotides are TGTGCCAGCGCCCCCCTAGCGGGAGGTTACAATGAGCAGTTCTTC. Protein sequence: CASAPLAGGYNEQFF.